The 26 T cell receptor beta chains presented below share a single source sample, sequenced in a study of T-cell reconstitution after alpha-beta-depleted transplantation in children. Construction of the TCRbeta library involved unique molecular identifiers. TCRdb itself ran the PCR reads through MiXCR, one entry per CDR3 protein. The repertoire includes about 830,000 distinct CDR3 sequences, about 16% of them detected once, and roughly 5% sits in the top ten. The sample was PBMCs, mostly from graft donor cells, taken 360 days after TCRalphabeta/CD19-depleted stem cell transplant. Receptors originate from a male patient aged 10 to 17 who had a stem cell transplant for acute lymphoblastic leukemia, so the T cells may come from the graft donor.

The chain uses TRBV7-9 and TRBJ1-5; D gene unclear. The germline V gene encodes CDR1 SEHNR and CDR2 FQNEAQ (reference sequence). CDR3 length equals 8 residues. The DNA of the CDR3 is TGTGGTCTCCAGCCCCAGCATTTT. It codes for CGLQPQHF.

This clonotype was detected a few times. The rearrangement links TRBV20-1 to TRBJ1-4; 10 nucleotides match TRBD1. The CDR3 totals 13 residues. Germline trimming cut 6 bases from V and 6 bases from J; bases unmatched to any gene: 4. The germline gives CDR1 DFQATT, CDR2 SNEGSKA (reference sequence). This CDR3 reads CSARQGAYEKLFF. Written as DNA, the CDR3 is TGCAGTGCCCGACAGGGGGCTTATGAAAAACTGTTTTTT.

This clonotype has just a few counts. The J gene is TRBJ1-5, the V gene TRBV30; D gene unclear. CDR1 is GTSNPN and CDR2 is SVGIG in the germline V gene (reference sequence). The CDR3 is made up of 13 amino acids. Trimming removed 4 bases at V and 3 bases at J, with 10 bases between. CDR3 bases: TGTGCCTGGATCTTGGAGGACAATCAGCCCCAGCATTTT. This encodes CAWILEDNQPQHF.

The chain combines TRBV12-3 or TRBV12-4 with TRBJ1-1; weak D call: TRBD1 (6 bases). The CDR3 length is 14 residues. V was cut by 5 bases and J by 11 bases, with 21 bases left in between. CDR3 sequence reads: CASSIGGVDVDAFF. In DNA, the CDR3 is TGTGCCAGCAGTATTGGGGGCGTCGATGTGGACGCTTTCTTT.

V gene TRBV2 combines with J gene TRBJ2-3; D is uncertain. V was trimmed by 3 bases and J by 5 bases, leaving 15 bases between them. CDR1 is SNHLY and CDR2 is FYNNEI in the germline V gene. The CDR3 is 15 residues long. The CDR3 is CASSDGPGTEDTQYF. DNA for the CDR3: TGTGCCAGCAGTGATGGCCCGGGCACAGAAGATACGCAGTATTTT.

This clonotype occurred a few times. The V and J genes are TRBV7-8 and TRBJ2-7; D is ambiguous. The CDR3 has 14 residues. Germline V gives CDR1 SGHVS, CDR2 FQNEAQ. Trimming shortened V by 6 bases and J by 0 bases, and 12 bases separated the two germline ends. CDR3 nucleotide sequence: TGTGCCAGCAGTTTAAGCCGACCCTCCTACGAGCAGTACTTC. Amino acids: CASSLSRPSYEQYF.

Notes on this clonotype: A much larger clonotype is one base distant, so this may be a read error. This sequence joins TRBV11-2 and TRBJ2-5; 7 positions agree with TRBD2. The CDR3 runs 16 residues. Per the germline V gene, CDR1 is SGHAT and CDR2 is FQNNGV. Trimming cost V 2 bases and J 7 bases; bases outside gene matches: 13. CDR3 sequence reads: CASSLRRLAEKGTQYF. DNA of the CDR3: TGTGCCAGCAGCTTAAGGCGGCTAGCGGAGAAAGGGACCCAGTACTTC.

This clonotype has only one observation. This sequence joins TRBV27 and TRBJ1-3; D ambiguous. The CDR3 loop spans 13 amino acids. Germline assignment: CDR1 MNHEY and CDR2 SMNVEV (reference sequence). Trimming stripped 7 bases from V and 3 bases from J, with 10 bases between. In DNA, the CDR3 is TGTGCCAGCAAGGCGTCTGTTGGAAACACCATATATTTT. Its protein is CASKASVGNTIYF.

This chain uses TRBV29-1 with TRBJ2-7, with a possible D match to TRBD1 (6 bases). Germline lookup yields CDR1 SQVTM and CDR2 ANQGSEA. Trimming took off 4 bases at V and 3 bases at J, with 13 bases between the two ends. This CDR3 comprises 13 residues. CDR3 sequence: CSVVGQLNYEQYF. CDR3 DNA: TGCAGCGTTGTTGGACAGTTAAACTACGAGCAGTACTTC.

The chain has TRBV20-1 and TRBJ2-1; TRBD2 matches 14 bases. CDR1 and CDR2 from the germline V gene are DFQATT and SNEGSKA (reference sequence). The CDR3 totals 17 residues. J lost 8 bases, V lost 2 bases, and 11 bases had no gene match. The DNA of the CDR3 is TGCAGTGCTAGATCCCTAGGAGGGACTAGCGGGAGCTATGAGCAGTTCTTC. Residues: CSARSLGGTSGSYEQFF.

This clonotype was seen a few times. This sequence joins TRBV3-1 and TRBJ2-1, with TRBD2 matching over 11 bases. Trimming at V came to 6 bases and at J to 12 bases, leaving 13 bases not matched to a gene. Germline lookup yields CDR1 LGHDT and CDR2 YNNKEL (reference sequence). The CDR3 has 15 residues. Here the CDR3 reads CASRPGGLAAGGQFF. Here the CDR3 DNA reads TGTGCCAGCAGACCGGGGGGACTAGCGGCTGGGGGGCAGTTCTTC.

V gene TRBV12-3 or TRBV12-4 combines with J gene TRBJ2-7, with D tentatively TRBD2 (6 bases). Trimming left V 5 bases short and J 0 bases short, with 20 bases between. This CDR3 is 17 amino acids long. CDR3 DNA sequence: TGTGCCAGCAGTCCCCTAGGTGGGGGGTTAGGCTCCTACGAGCAGTACTTC. Translating it yields CASSPLGGGLGSYEQYF.

This clonotype was seen only a few times. The chain joins TRBV5-4 to TRBJ1-1, with unresolved D. The CDR3 sequence is 15 residues long. V lost 0 bases and J 3 bases, leaving 12 bases between the germline ends. Germline CDR1 reads SGHNT; CDR2 reads YYREEE (reference sequence). The CDR3 DNA follows: TGTGCCAGCAGCTTGGTTGGCCGAGTGGACACTGAAGCTTTCTTT. It yields the protein CASSLVGRVDTEAFF. The variable domain in full, with the rest retrieved from reference TRBV5-4 and TRBJ1-1, is ETGVTQSPTHLIKTRGQQVTLRCSSQSGHNTVSWYQQALGQGPQFIFQYYREEENGRGNFPPRFSGLQFPNYSSELNVNALELDDSALYLCASSLVGRVDTEAFFGQGTRLTVV.

This clonotype was detected a few times. The V gene is TRBV12-3 or TRBV12-4, the J gene TRBJ1-3; TRBD1 matches at 7 bases. The V gene end was trimmed by 3 bases and the J gene end by 2 bases; junction bases not matched to a gene: 7. The CDR3 is made up of 16 amino acids. CDR3 sequence reads: CASSFGWTGAGNTIYF. DNA for the CDR3: TGTGCCAGCAGTTTTGGCTGGACAGGTGCTGGAAACACCATATATTTT.

This clonotype was recorded at least ten times. The chain links TRBV20-1 to TRBJ1-1; unclear D gene. The CDR3 spans 11 residues. Trimming removed 3 bases from V and 0 bases from J, with 2 bases in between. Germline assignment: CDR1 DFQATT and CDR2 SNEGSKA (reference sequence). This CDR3 reads CSARMNTEAFF. In nucleotides, the CDR3 is TGCAGTGCTAGGATGAACACTGAAGCTTTCTTT.

In this sample, this clonotype turned up a few times. The rearrangement links TRBV6-6 to TRBJ2-7, with TRBD1 matching 9 bases. V dropped 4 bases and J dropped 12; count of bases not matched to a gene: 10. This CDR3 comprises 13 residues. Germline V lookup: CDR1 MNHNY, CDR2 SVGAGI (reference sequence). The chain's CDR3 is CASSFAPGQGPYF. CDR3 in DNA: TGTGCCAGCAGTTTTGCTCCCGGACAGGGGCCGTACTTC.

V is TRBV4-1 and J is TRBJ2-7; the match to TRBD2 covers 8 bases. Trimming at V came to 1 base and at J to 2 bases, leaving 7 bases not matched to a gene. CDR3 length: 16 residues. The V gene's germline CDR1 is MGHRA and CDR2 YSYEKL. CDR3 in amino acids: CASSQGIPGLAYEQYF. Written as DNA, the CDR3 is TGCGCCAGCAGCCAAGGAATCCCGGGACTAGCCTACGAGCAGTACTTC.

This clonotype was detected many times. The chain combines TRBV29-1 with TRBJ2-7; the D is unclear. V lost 0 bases to trimming and J lost 3 bases, with 6 bases between them. This CDR3 is 12 amino acids long. Germline CDR1 SQVTM, CDR2 ANQGSEA. CDR3 sequence (DNA): TGCAGCGTTGAAGATCCTCTCTACGAGCAGTACTTC. It encodes CSVEDPLYEQYF.

This chain connects TRBV12-3 or TRBV12-4 to TRBJ1-1; D may be TRBD1 (6 bases). CDR3 length: 14 residues. The ends were cut back, 5 bases at V and 4 bases at J, with 14 bases in the middle. The CDR3 DNA sequence: TGTGCCAGCAGTCCCTCACAGGGAGCCACTGAAGCTTTCTTT. Translation: CASSPSQGATEAFF.

The chain combines TRBV6-1 with TRBJ1-4; 10 positions agree with TRBD1. The CDR3 contains 16 residues. The germline gives CDR1 MNHNS, CDR2 SASEGT. V was pared by 9 bases and J by 0 bases, with 7 bases of the junction left unmatched. The chain's CDR3 is CARGGQGIATNEKLFF. The CDR3 DNA reads as TGTGCCAGGGGGGGACAGGGGATTGCAACTAATGAAAAACTGTTTTTT.

This clonotype was seen a few times. The rearrangement joins TRBV5-5 to TRBJ1-1, with TRBD1 matching 7 bases. CDR3 length equals 16 residues. Germline V lookup: CDR1 SGHKS, CDR2 YYEKEE (reference sequence). The V segment lost 2 bases and the J segment 4 bases; nucleotides outside the gene matches: 11. The CDR3 here is CASSLMIGGGRTEAFF. CDR3 sequence (DNA): TGTGCCAGCAGCTTAATGATAGGAGGGGGCCGCACTGAAGCTTTCTTT.

This clonotype was seen a few times. The chain carries TRBV27 and TRBJ2-7; D gene ambiguous. The germline V gene encodes CDR1 MNHEY and CDR2 SMNVEV (reference sequence). The CDR3 totals 15 residues. V was clipped by 5 bases and J by 4 bases, with 18 bases between them. The CDR3 sequence: CASSALRRVPYEQYF. CDR3 coding DNA: TGTGCCAGCAGTGCCCTACGAAGGGTCCCATACGAGCAGTACTTC.

The rearrangement joins TRBV10-3 to TRBJ2-5; TRBD2 is a possible D gene (6 bases). Trimming shortened V by 9 bases and J by 3 bases, and 14 bases separated the two germline ends. The CDR3 has 13 residues. Germline CDR1 ENHRY, CDR2 SYGVKD. The CDR3 spells CAISWGGEETQYF. Written as DNA, the CDR3 is TGTGCCATTTCCTGGGGAGGCGAAGAGACCCAGTACTTC.

V gene TRBV5-1 combines with J gene TRBJ2-4; D possibly corresponds to TRBD2 (5 bases). Germline CDR1 reads SGHRS; CDR2 reads YFSETQ. Trimming shortened V by 5 bases and J by 1 base, and 25 bases separated the two germline ends. The CDR3 length is 19 residues. This CDR3 is CASRSVGAIFGSAKNIQYF. In DNA form, the CDR3 reads TGCGCCAGCAGGTCCGTGGGAGCGATATTCGGATCGGCCAAAAACATTCAGTACTTC.

This clonotype turned up a few times. The V call is TRBV9, the J call TRBJ2-7; TRBD1 is a possible D gene (5 bases). The germline V gene encodes CDR1 SGDLS and CDR2 YYNGEE. Trimming removed 0 bases from V and 3 bases from J, with 13 bases in between. The CDR3 loop spans 15 amino acids. The chain's CDR3 is CASSVVATGFYEQYF. CDR3 sequence (DNA): TGTGCCAGCAGCGTAGTGGCTACAGGTTTCTACGAGCAGTACTTC.

In its sample, this clonotype was seen a few times. The chain links TRBV12-3 or TRBV12-4 to TRBJ2-1; the match to TRBD2 covers 12 bases. V shed 5 bases and J 12 bases; nucleotides not matched to a gene: 14. The CDR3 is made up of 16 amino acids. The CDR3 is CASSSASGRGAPWQFF. The CDR3 DNA reads as TGTGCCAGCAGTAGCGCTAGCGGGAGGGGGGCCCCGTGGCAGTTCTTC.